One sample yielded the 21 T cell receptor beta chains listed below, sequenced in a study of blood T cell repertoires in COVID-19. TCRdb keeps only in-frame clones here, not all; method: immunoSEQ multiplex PCR. This sample has about 180,000 clones, with 80% found just once. Sample: peripheral blood. The source is a man between 65 and 85 years old with active or convalescent COVID-19.

The chain joins TRBV5-1 to TRBJ1-3; D might be TRBD1 (6 bases). This CDR3 is 16 amino acids long. V lost 0 bases and J lost 4, with 14 bases in between. CDR1 SGHRS and CDR2 YFSETQ come from the germline V gene. The CDR3 region is CASSLVGGAYGNTIYF. DNA for the CDR3: TGCGCCAGCAGCTTGGTTGGGGGCGCTTACGGAAACACCATATATTTT.

The gene calls are TRBV14 and TRBJ1-2; D remains ambiguous. The CDR3 has 16 residues. V dropped 3 bases and J dropped 4 bases, with 18 bases sitting between them. Germline V gene lookup returns CDR1 SGHDN and CDR2 FVKESK. The CDR3 nucleotides read TGTGCCAGCAGCCATCTTAGGGAGGACGGAATCTATGGCTACACCTTC. It codes for CASSHLREDGIYGYTF. Full variable domain (remainder filled in from reference TRBV14 and TRBJ1-2): EAGVTQFPSHSVIEKGQTVTLRCDPISGHDNLYWYRRVMGKEIKFLLHFVKESKQDESGMPNNRFLAERTGGTYSTLKVQPAELEDSGVYFCASSHLREDGIYGYTFGSGTRLTVV.

This clone was detected only a few times. The chain joins TRBV7-8 to TRBJ2-7; 9 bases agree with TRBD1. V shed 2 bases, J shed 6 bases, and the junction held 8 bases outside the gene matches. The germline CDR1 and CDR2 sequences are SGHVS and FQNEAQ. This CDR3 contains 15 residues. CDR3 coding DNA: TGTGCCAGCAGCTTAATATGGGACAGGGAATTCGAGCAGTACTTC. This translates into CASSLIWDREFEQYF. Complete variable domain (other parts from reference TRBV7-8 and TRBJ2-7): GAGVSQSPRYKVAKRGQDVALRCDPISGHVSLFWYQQALGQGPEFLTYFQNEAQLDKSGLPSDRFFAERPEGSVSTLKIQRTQQEDSAVYLCASSLIWDREFEQYFGPGTRLTVT.

J is TRBJ2-7 and V is TRBV15; TRBD1 matches at 8 bases. The trim removed 2 bases at V and 2 bases at J, leaving 23 bases unmatched. The CDR3 is made up of 21 amino acids. Per germline, CDR1 LNHNV and CDR2 YYDKDF (reference sequence). The CDR3 protein is CATSRHISGTGVISSAYEQYF. The CDR3 DNA follows: TGTGCCACCAGCAGACATATCTCCGGGACAGGAGTTATTTCGTCTGCCTACGAGCAGTACTTC. The variable domain in full, completed from reference TRBV15 and TRBJ2-7, reads DAMVIQNPRYQVTQFGKPVTLSCSQTLNHNVMYWYQQKSSQAPKLLFHYYDKDFNNEADTPDNFQSRRPNTSFCFLDIRSPGLGDTAMYLCATSRHISGTGVISSAYEQYFGPGTRLTVT.

This chain joins TRBV3-1 (or the pseudogene TRBV3-2) and TRBJ1-2; unclear D gene. Trimming took 1 base from V and 4 from J, leaving 13 bases between them. CDR1 and CDR2 from the germline V gene are LGHDT and YNNKEL (reference sequence). The CDR3 is made up of 15 amino acids. CDR3 nucleotide sequence: TGTGCCAGCAGCCAAGGGTCTTGGTTGAGCTATGGCTACACCTTC. This encodes CASSQGSWLSYGYTF.

This chain uses TRBV7-9 with TRBJ2-2, with D uncertain. V lost 3 bases and J 6 bases, leaving 20 bases between the germline ends. Germline V lookup: CDR1 SEHNR, CDR2 FQNEAQ (reference sequence). There are 17 residues in the CDR3. CDR3 region: CASSFSLLPSRAGELFF. As DNA, the CDR3 is TGTGCCAGCAGCTTTAGCCTTCTGCCGTCTCGGGCCGGGGAGCTGTTTTTT.

This clone has more than one count but fewer than ten. This chain's CDR3 is CASSSYVGSNEKLFF. The CDR3 DNA reads as TGTGCCAGTAGCTCGTACGTAGGGAGTAATGAAAAACTGTTTTTT. The V gene is TRBV19, the J gene TRBJ1-4; D uncertain. The CDR3 length is 15 residues. The germline V and J ends were trimmed by 6 bases and 4 bases, with 15 bases remaining between them. Germline loops: CDR1 LNHDA, CDR2 SQIVND (reference sequence).

The chain employs TRBV6-1 and TRBJ1-1, with TRBD1 matching over 9 bases. Losses at the gene ends were 0 bases for V and 11 bases for J; bases not matched to a gene: 4. This CDR3 comprises 13 residues. The germline V gene has CDR1 MNHNS and CDR2 SASEGT. The CDR3 reads CASSEARQGVAFF. The CDR3 DNA reads TGTGCCAGCAGTGAAGCGCGACAGGGGGTGGCTTTCTTT.

This clone came up once. The genes are TRBV15 and TRBJ2-3, with D maybe TRBD1 (7 bases). CDR3 length equals 18 residues. V shed 0 bases and J shed 5 bases, with 21 bases lying between them. In germline, CDR1 is LNHNV, CDR2 YYDKDF (reference sequence). The CDR3 protein is CATSRDKGRQGGGDTQYF. CDR3 in DNA: TGTGCCACCAGCAGAGATAAGGGTAGACAGGGAGGAGGAGATACGCAGTATTTT.

The chain is built from TRBV21-1 and TRBJ1-1; TRBD1 was called by the table and not checked on the DNA. TRBV21-1 is a documented pseudogene. The CDR3 extends over 17 amino acids. The CDR3 nucleotides are TGTGCCAGCAGTCTTATCACAGAACCTACAGCCTTGAGCAACACTTTCTTT. It is translated as CASSLITEPTALSNTFF.

Regarding this clone: This specimen includes other DNA sequences encoding the same CDR3. The V call is TRBV18, the J call TRBJ2-7; tentative D call: TRBD1 (5 bases). The CDR3 consists of 15 residues. V was cut by 0 bases and J by 4 bases, with 13 bases left in between. The germline V gene has CDR1 KGHSH and CDR2 LQKENI. CDR3 DNA sequence: TGTGCCAGCTCACCACCGCAGGGTGGTGGGTACGAGCAGTACTTC. Its protein is CASSPPQGGGYEQYF.

The gene calls are TRBV7-2 and TRBJ1-4; the match to TRBD1 covers 7 bases. Germline V gene data show CDR1 as SGHTA and CDR2 as FQGNSA. The CDR3 sequence is 15 residues long. V lost 5 bases to trimming and J lost 5 bases; unmatched junction nucleotides: 8. CDR3 region: CASSTQTGLNEKLFF. DNA of the CDR3: TGTGCCAGCAGCACCCAGACAGGGTTGAATGAAAAACTGTTTTTT. Filled out from reference TRBV7-2 and TRBJ1-4, the complete variable domain reads GAGVSQSPSNKVTEKGKDVELRCDPISGHTALYWYRQSLGQGLEFLIYFQGNSAPDKSGLPSDRFSAERTGGSVSTLTIQRTQQEDSAVYLCASSTQTGLNEKLFFGSGTQLSVL.

J is TRBJ2-3 and V is TRBV30, with TRBD1 matching 8 bases. Per germline, CDR1 GTSNPN and CDR2 SVGIG (reference sequence). The CDR3 is 13 residues long. V lost 3 bases to trimming and J lost 1 base; unmatched junction nucleotides: 0. CDR3 sequence reads: CAWRGQGTDTQYF. The DNA for the CDR3 is TGTGCCTGGAGGGGACAGGGCACAGATACGCAGTATTTT.

The chain has TRBV6-1 and TRBJ1-6; D is unclear. The CDR3 has 13 amino acids. Trimming removed 2 bases from V and 11 bases from J, with 10 bases in between. The V gene's germline CDR1 is MNHNS and CDR2 SASEGT. CDR3: CASSEKGGTPLHF. CDR3 in DNA: TGTGCCAGCAGTGAAAAGGGAGGGACACCCCTCCACTTT.

The genes are TRBV7-2 and TRBJ2-7, with D tentatively TRBD1 (5 bases). There are 14 residues in the CDR3. Trimming removed 4 bases at V and 5 bases at J, with 15 bases between. Germline V gene data show CDR1 as SGHTA and CDR2 as FQGNSA. The CDR3 nucleotides are TGTGCCAGCAGCTCCTACCAGGGCCACAACGAGCAGTACTTC. Translation: CASSSYQGHNEQYF. Variable domain in full (rest from reference TRBV7-2 and TRBJ2-7): GAGVSQSPSNKVTEKGKDVELRCDPISGHTALYWYRQSLGQGLEFLIYFQGNSAPDKSGLPSDRFSAERTGGSVSTLTIQRTQQEDSAVYLCASSSYQGHNEQYFGPGTRLTVT.

The chain recombines TRBV19 with TRBJ1-1; tentatively, D is TRBD1 (6 bases). Trimming pared 5 bases from V and 0 bases from J, leaving 13 bases between. The CDR3 covers 15 residues. Germline V gives CDR1 LNHDA, CDR2 SQIVND (reference sequence). DNA for the CDR3: TGTGCCAGTAGTTCAGGGGCCGATATGAACACTGAAGCTTTCTTT. Translating gives CASSSGADMNTEAFF.

V is TRBV5-4 and J is TRBJ2-5, with 11 bases matching TRBD1. The CDR3 is 16 amino acids. From germline, CDR1 is SGHNT and CDR2 YYREEE (reference sequence). V was pared by 2 bases and J by 4 bases, with 7 bases of the junction left unmatched. The CDR3 protein is CASSFGGTGGGETQYF. The DNA of the CDR3 is TGTGCCAGCAGCTTCGGAGGGACAGGGGGGGGAGAGACCCAGTACTTC.

The chain has TRBV30 and TRBJ1-2, with 8 bases identical to TRBD1. From germline, CDR1 is GTSNPN and CDR2 SVGIG (reference sequence). With V trimmed by 4 bases and J by 3 bases, 10 bases remained unmatched. CDR3 length equals 15 residues. This CDR3 is CAWTQTGQGDYGYTF. CDR3 nucleotides: TGTGCCTGGACCCAAACCGGACAGGGCGACTATGGCTACACCTTC.

This chain joins TRBV5-1 and TRBJ1-1, with 8 bases identical to TRBD1. Looked up from germline, CDR1 is SGHRS and CDR2 is YFSETQ. J lost 0 bases, V lost 4 bases, and 2 bases had no gene match. The CDR3 consists of 14 residues. Here the CDR3 DNA reads TGCGCCAGCAGCCAGGGACAGGTGAACACTGAAGCTTTCTTT. This codes for CASSQGQVNTEAFF.

The table lists this clone with a few counts. This rearrangement joins TRBV21-1 to TRBJ1-5; the D call in the table, TRBD1, was not verified against the DNA. TRBV21-1 is recorded as a pseudogene. This CDR3 comprises 15 residues. Here the CDR3 DNA reads TGTGCCAGCAGCGTATTGTCAGGGGGCAATCAGCCCCAGCATTTT. It codes for CASSVLSGGNQPQHF.

The rearrangement uses TRBV29-1 and TRBJ1-2; perhaps TRBD1 as D (6 bases). Germline V gene sequence: CDR1 SQVTM, CDR2 ANQGSEA. The CDR3 runs 12 residues. Trimming shortened V by 7 bases and J by 6 bases, and 15 bases separated the two germline ends. CDR3 nucleotides: TGCAGCGAAACAGGGATGGATGATGGCTACACCTTC. Translation gives CSETGMDDGYTF.